Described below is a single T cell receptor beta chain sequence and its context. What it binds is not known. This sample was taken from a study of blood T cells in healthy people across ages. Regarding the study as a whole: Strong correlation existed between TCR beta diversity and naive T cell percentage.

PCR was performed a second time for roughly 7 to 12 cycles using a sample-barcoded 5' primer and a J-beta primer mix. TCRdb re-derived calls from the 5' RACE reads in MiXCR, one entry per CDR3 protein. This repertoire shows hundreds of thousands of distinct CDR3 sequences, around 27% found once; its top ten account for approximately 30%. The specimen was blood. The origin of this receptor is a woman aged 70-85 years in good health.

As DNA, the CDR3 is TGTGCCAGCAGCCCCTCCGGGCCCCAGCCCTACGAGCAGTACTTC. Its protein is CASSPSGPQPYEQYF. This chain links TRBV28 with TRBJ2-7; D is unresolved. Germline V CDR1 and CDR2: MDHEN, SYDVKM. Trimming removed 6 bases at V and 2 bases at J, with 17 bases between. The CDR3 is 15 amino acids.